Presented here are 9 T cell receptor beta chains from one specimen sequenced in a study of T cell repertoires in cytomegalovirus infection. TCRdb re-called the reads through MiXCR, storing one row per CDR3 protein. The table shows about 210,000 distinct CDR3 sequences, with around 6.4% occurring only once. The source material was PBMCs. The receptors derive from a human donor in good health (CMV status not recorded). Some clones in this sample may be carry-over from other donors' samples.

In this sample, this clonotype turned up many times. The J gene is TRBJ2-1, the V gene TRBV2, with TRBD2 matching 11 bases. Unmatched junction bases numbered 9, after V lost 4 bases and J lost 7 bases. Germline V gene lookup returns CDR1 SNHLY and CDR2 FYNNEI. The CDR3 extends over 16 amino acids. The DNA of the CDR3 is TGTGCCAGCAGTGCACAACTAGCGGGGGAACTTAATGAGCAGTTCTTC. Its translation: CASSAQLAGELNEQFF.

This clonotype showed up many times. The V and J genes are TRBV28 and TRBJ2-1; 8 bases match TRBD2. The CDR3 has 14 residues. In germline, CDR1 is MDHEN, CDR2 SYDVKM. The junction had 7 bases not matched to a gene; V was cut back by 10 bases and J by 2 bases. The CDR3 sequence: CATSGLEAYNEQFF. Written as DNA, the CDR3 is TGTGCCACCTCGGGACTAGAGGCCTACAATGAGCAGTTCTTC.

This clonotype was seen ten or more times. The chain carries TRBV7-2 and TRBJ1-6; D unclear. Trimming removed 1 base from V and 7 bases from J, with 17 bases in between. There are 17 residues in the CDR3. The germline V gene has CDR1 SGHTA and CDR2 FQGNSA. CDR3 sequence (DNA): TGTGCCAGCAGCTTAGGCCCTCTCGGTGATGGGAATTCACCCCTCCACTTT. It specifies CASSLGPLGDGNSPLHF.

This clonotype was found a few times. The gene calls are TRBV20-1 and TRBJ1-5; tentatively, D is TRBD1 (5 bases). Per the germline V gene, CDR1 is DFQATT and CDR2 is SNEGSKA (reference sequence). This CDR3 has 14 amino acids. Trimming pared 2 bases from V and 1 base from J, leaving 9 bases between. CDR3 sequence: CSARRSGSNQPQHF. The CDR3 bases are TGCAGTGCTAGAAGATCAGGGAGCAATCAGCCCCAGCATTTT.

The CDR3, as DNA: TGTGCCAGCAGCCTGGCTTGGGGGGGGTACAATGAGCAGTTCTTC. Its protein is CASSLAWGGYNEQFF. The gene calls are TRBV11-2 and TRBJ2-1, with TRBD2 matching over 7 bases. V gave up 5 bases and J gave up 4 bases; unmatched junction bases: 8. Germline CDR1 reads SGHAT; CDR2 reads FQNNGV. This CDR3 is 15 amino acids long.

At least ten counts were recorded for this clonotype. The chain uses TRBV20-1 and TRBJ2-7; 8 bases match TRBD2. After removal of 2 bases from V and 6 bases from J, the junction contained 6 bases not matched to a gene. Germline CDR1 DFQATT, CDR2 SNEGSKA (reference sequence). The CDR3 runs 13 residues. For the CDR3, the DNA is TGCAGTGCTAGATGGGGACTAGAGACCGAGCAGTACTTC. Its protein is CSARWGLETEQYF.

The sample holds many counts of this clonotype. The rearrangement links TRBV20-1 to TRBJ2-3, with D possibly TRBD2 on 5 matching bases. CDR1 is DFQATT and CDR2 is SNEGSKA in the germline V gene (reference sequence). The CDR3 length is 15 residues. V was cut by 5 bases and J by 2 bases, with 17 bases left in between. CDR3 region: CSAGRRTVFTDTQYF. Written as DNA, the CDR3 is TGCAGTGCTGGCCGAAGGACTGTGTTCACAGATACGCAGTATTTT.

This clonotype has a count of ten or more. Relative to the germline gene, one junction end is altered; a read error may explain this. V is TRBV7-9 and J is TRBJ2-7, with D possibly TRBD1 on 5 matching bases. The length of the CDR3 is 12 residues. Per germline, CDR1 SEHNR and CDR2 FQNEAQ (reference sequence). CDR3 in amino acids: CASSFSQGPRNF. Here the CDR3 DNA reads TGTGCCAGCAGCTTTTCCCAGGGTCCCCGTAACTTC.

There are many counts of this clonotype. This chain joins TRBV20-1 and TRBJ2-2, with 9 bases lining up with TRBD2. CDR3 length: 13 residues. Looked up from germline, CDR1 is DFQATT and CDR2 is SNEGSKA (reference sequence). J lost 9 bases, V lost 1 base, and 3 bases had no gene match. CDR3 coding DNA: TGCAGTGCTAGAGCTAGCGGGACAAGGGAGCTGTTTTTT. This codes for CSARASGTRELFF.